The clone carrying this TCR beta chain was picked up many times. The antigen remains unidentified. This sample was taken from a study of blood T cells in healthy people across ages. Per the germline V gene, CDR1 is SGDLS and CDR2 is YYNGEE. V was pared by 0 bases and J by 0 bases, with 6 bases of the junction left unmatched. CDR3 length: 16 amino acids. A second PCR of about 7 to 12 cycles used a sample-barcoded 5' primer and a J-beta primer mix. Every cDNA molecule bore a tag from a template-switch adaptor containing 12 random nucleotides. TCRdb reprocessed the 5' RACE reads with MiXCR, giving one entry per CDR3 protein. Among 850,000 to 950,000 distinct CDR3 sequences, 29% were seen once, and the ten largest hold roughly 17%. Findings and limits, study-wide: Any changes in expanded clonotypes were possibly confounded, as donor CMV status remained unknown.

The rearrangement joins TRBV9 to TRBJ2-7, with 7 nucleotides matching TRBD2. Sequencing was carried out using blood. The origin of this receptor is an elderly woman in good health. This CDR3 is CASSVGGGDPSYEQYF. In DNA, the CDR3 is TGTGCCAGCAGCGTAGGGGGAGGGGACCCCTCCTACGAGCAGTACTTC.